Sequencing of this T cell receptor beta chain was carried out in a study of human T cells and chemical hapten exposure. Study-level results: Sensitization with DPC brought no change to TCRs above 1 in 1000 in frequency. Versus controls, significantly more large CDR3 similarity clusters arose from expanded TCRs.

One entry per CDR3 protein, called by TCRdb with MiXCR from the RACE reads. This table has 150,000 to 200,000 distinct CDR3 sequences, approximately 31% appearing once. Regarding time point: pre-sensitization, week 0. Noted treatment: therapeutic diphenylcyclopropenone sensitization with weekly scalp DPC. CDR1 and CDR2 (germline): SGDLS, YYNGEE. The CDR3 length is 17 residues. J gave up 7 bases and V 0 bases, and 11 bases lay outside the gene matches. A remark on this clonotype: Its target is unknown.

Sample: whole blood, taken in connection with sensitization to the hapten diphenylcyclopropenone (DPC). The TCR originated in a woman aged 30 to 39 with alopecia areata. Some clones in this sample may be carry-over from other donors' samples. V gene TRBV9 combines with J gene TRBJ2-1, with 9 bases lining up with TRBD2. CDR3 bases: TGTGCCAGCAGCGTAGTAATAGCGGGAGCGTCGCGGAATGAGCAGTTCTTC. The encoded protein is CASSVVIAGASRNEQFF.